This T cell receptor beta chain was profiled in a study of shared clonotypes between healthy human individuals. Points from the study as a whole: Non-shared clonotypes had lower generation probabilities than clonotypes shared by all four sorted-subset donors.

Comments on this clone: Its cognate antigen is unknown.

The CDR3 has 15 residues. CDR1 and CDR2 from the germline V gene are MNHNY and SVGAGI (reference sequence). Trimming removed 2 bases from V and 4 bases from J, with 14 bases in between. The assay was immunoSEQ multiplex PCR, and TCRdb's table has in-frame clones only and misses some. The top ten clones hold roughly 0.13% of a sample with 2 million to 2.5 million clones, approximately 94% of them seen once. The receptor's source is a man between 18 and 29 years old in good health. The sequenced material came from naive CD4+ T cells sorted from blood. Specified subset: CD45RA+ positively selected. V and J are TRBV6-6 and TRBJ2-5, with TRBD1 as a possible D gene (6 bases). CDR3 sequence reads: CASSYAYLDRETQYF. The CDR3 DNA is TGTGCCAGCAGTTACGCATACCTGGACAGAGAGACCCAGTACTTC.